The 17 T cell receptor beta chains below all came from one sample that was sequenced in a study of blood T cell repertoires in COVID-19. TCRdb's copy holds only in-frame clones and misses some; the assay was immunoSEQ multiplex PCR. In the table there are 200,000 to 250,000 clones, about 86% of which are singletons. The specimen sequenced was PBMCs or T cells enriched from blood (not recorded which). These receptors all stem from a woman between 35 and 50 years old with acute COVID-19.

The V gene is TRBV29-1, the J gene TRBJ2-1; 12 bases match TRBD2. Germline CDR1 SQVTM, CDR2 ANQGSEA. The V gene end was trimmed by 7 bases and the J gene end by 7 bases; junction bases not matched to a gene: 14. The CDR3 is 16 residues long. As DNA, the CDR3 is TGCAGCGGAACTCCCATGGCTAGCGGGAGGGGAAATGAGCAGTTCTTC. Translated, it gives CSGTPMASGRGNEQFF.

V is TRBV6-1 and J is TRBJ1-6; 8 bases are shared with TRBD1. Germline V gives CDR1 MNHNS, CDR2 SASEGT. J lost 0 bases, V lost 2 bases, and 18 bases had no gene match. The length of the CDR3 is 22 residues. The CDR3: CASSEPDWTGLGIDSYNSPLHF. In DNA, the CDR3 is TGTGCCAGCAGTGAACCGGACTGGACAGGGTTGGGAATTGACTCCTATAATTCACCCCTCCACTTT.

The chain couples TRBV18 to TRBJ2-5, with D unclear. Germline V CDR1 and CDR2: KGHSH, LQKENI. V was pared by 6 bases and J by 2 bases, with 10 bases between. The CDR3 sequence is 13 residues long. CDR3 DNA: TGTGCCAGCTCTGACACCTTTCAAGAGACCCAGTACTTC. Protein: CASSDTFQETQYF.

V is TRBV2 and J is TRBJ1-5; 9 bases line up with TRBD1. Trimming took 6 bases from V and 11 from J; bases not matched to a gene: 8. Germline lookup yields CDR1 SNHLY and CDR2 FYNNEI. CDR3 size: 13 residues. This CDR3 is CASSRDRAWSQHF. In DNA form, the CDR3 reads TGTGCCAGCAGCCGGGACAGGGCGTGGTCCCAGCATTTT.

The genes are TRBV3-1 (or the pseudogene TRBV3-2) and TRBJ2-4; 14 bases fit TRBD2. The length of the CDR3 is 19 residues. Germline loops: CDR1 LGHDT, CDR2 YNNKEL (reference sequence). Germline trimming cut 0 bases from V and 0 bases from J; bases unmatched to any gene: 4. This chain's CDR3 is CASSQDGTSGSKAKNIQYF. The CDR3 nucleotides are TGTGCCAGCAGCCAAGATGGGACTAGCGGGAGTAAAGCCAAAAACATTCAGTACTTC.

For the CDR3, the DNA is TGTGCCAGCACTAGCAGACTCTCCTCCTACGAGCAGTACTTC. Amino acid sequence: CASTSRLSSYEQYF. The chain employs TRBV7-2 and TRBJ2-7; possible D gene TRBD2, 5 bases. CDR1 and CDR2 from the germline V gene are SGHTA and FQGNSA. V lost 7 bases to trimming and J lost 0 bases, with 13 bases between them. This CDR3 has 14 amino acids.

This clone occurred once. This chain connects TRBV27 to TRBJ2-1, with 7 nucleotides matching TRBD2. The J segment lost 7 bases and the V segment lost 6 bases, leaving 3 bases of the junction unmatched. Germline lookup yields CDR1 MNHEY and CDR2 SMNVEV (reference sequence). The CDR3 spans 12 residues. The CDR3 loop reads CASRGGVNEQFF. Written as DNA, the CDR3 is TGTGCCAGCAGGGGGGGGGTAAATGAGCAGTTCTTC.

The chain recombines TRBV24-1 with TRBJ2-1; 16 bases are shared with TRBD2. After removal of 4 bases from V and 9 bases from J, the junction contained 20 bases not matched to a gene. The CDR3 has 21 amino acids. CDR1 KGHDR and CDR2 SFDVKD come from the germline V gene. The CDR3 region is CATSDPGTSGRATPLGVEQFF. CDR3 nucleotides: TGTGCCACCAGTGACCCCGGGACTAGCGGGAGGGCCACCCCCCTGGGGGTTGAGCAGTTCTTC.

The chain uses TRBV9 and TRBJ2-1; 9 positions agree with TRBD2. Looked up from germline, CDR1 is SGDLS and CDR2 is YYNGEE. The V and J ends lost 3 bases and 3 bases, in that order; junction bases with no gene match: 4. This CDR3 has 15 amino acids. In DNA form, the CDR3 reads TGTGCCAGCAGCGAGCTAGCGGGAAGCTACAATGAGCAGTTCTTC. Translating gives CASSELAGSYNEQFF.

This clone was seen just once. The rearrangement links TRBV2 to TRBJ1-2; 9 bases match TRBD1. The CDR3 has 14 amino acids. V shed 6 bases, J shed 8 bases, and the junction held 10 bases outside the gene matches. CDR1 is SNHLY and CDR2 is FYNNEI in the germline V gene. CDR3 sequence (DNA): TGTGCCAGCAGGGGTACAGGGGGCGCAGGCGGCTACACCTTC. Amino acids: CASRGTGGAGGYTF.

The gene calls are TRBV25-1 and TRBJ2-7; 9 bases fit TRBD2. This CDR3 is 15 amino acids long. V was clipped by 3 bases and J by 3 bases; unmatched bases: 6. Germline assignment: CDR1 MGHDK and CDR2 SYGVNS. The CDR3 sequence is CASSESSGAVYEQYF. The CDR3 region has the DNA TGTGCCAGCAGTGAGTCTAGCGGGGCCGTCTACGAGCAGTACTTC.

This clone was found a few times. The DNA for the CDR3 is TGTGCCAGCAGCGTGACTAGCGAGGATGAGCAGTTCTTC. Its translation: CASSVTSEDEQFF. This chain connects TRBV7-3 to TRBJ2-1, with TRBD2 matching 8 bases. This CDR3 comprises 13 residues. Germline trimming cut 5 bases from V and 8 bases from J; bases unmatched to any gene: 5. Germline V gene sequence: CDR1 SGHTA, CDR2 FQGTGA.

The gene calls are TRBV27 and TRBJ1-6; D not certain. The CDR3 totals 15 residues. In germline, CDR1 is MNHEY, CDR2 SMNVEV (reference sequence). V was clipped by 0 bases and J by 8 bases, with 11 bases between them. The CDR3 here is CASSLSAEEDSPLHF. In DNA, the CDR3 is TGTGCCAGCAGTTTATCTGCGGAGGAGGATTCACCCCTCCACTTT.

This rearrangement joins TRBV11-2 to TRBJ1-6; TRBD1 matches 9 bases. Germline V lookup: CDR1 SGHAT, CDR2 FQNNGV. V lost 5 bases to trimming and J lost 3 bases; unmatched junction nucleotides: 8. CDR3 size: 17 residues. As DNA, the CDR3 is TGTGCCAGCAGCCCCCGTCCGGGACAGGGCTATAATTCACCCCTCCACTTT. It codes for CASSPRPGQGYNSPLHF. Full variable domain (rest looked up from reference TRBV11-2 and TRBJ1-6): EAGVAQSPRYKIIEKRQSVAFWCNPISGHATLYWYQQILGQGPKLLIQFQNNGVVDDSQLPKDRFSAERLKGVDSTLKIQPAKLEDSAVYLCASSPRPGQGYNSPLHFGNGTRLTVT.

The CDR3 loop reads CASSLGGTGIAEQYF. The CDR3, as DNA: TGTGCCAGCAGTCTGGGGGGGACAGGGATTGCCGAGCAGTACTTC. The chain joins TRBV6-5 to TRBJ2-7; 9 nucleotides agree with TRBD1. The CDR3 totals 15 residues. Germline V gene sequence: CDR1 MNHEY, CDR2 SVGAGI. The trim removed 5 bases at V and 6 bases at J, leaving 11 bases unmatched.

The rearrangement uses TRBV5-1 and TRBJ1-6; D is perhaps TRBD1 (5 bases). V was cut by 4 bases and J by 1 base, with 12 bases left in between. Germline CDR1 and CDR2: SGHRS and YFSETQ. The CDR3 length is 16 residues. Here the CDR3 reads CASSPLGGSYNSPLHF. The CDR3 DNA reads TGCGCCAGCAGCCCCCTGGGGGGGTCCTATAATTCACCCCTCCACTTT.

V usage is TRBV18 and J usage is TRBJ1-3; no reliable D call. V gave up 1 base and J gave up 8 bases, with 18 bases separating them. The CDR3 is 16 residues long. Looked up from germline, CDR1 is KGHSH and CDR2 is LQKENI. CDR3 residues: CASSPRGLVTGDTIYF. In nucleotides, the CDR3 is TGTGCCAGCTCACCACGAGGACTAGTAACCGGGGACACCATATATTTT.